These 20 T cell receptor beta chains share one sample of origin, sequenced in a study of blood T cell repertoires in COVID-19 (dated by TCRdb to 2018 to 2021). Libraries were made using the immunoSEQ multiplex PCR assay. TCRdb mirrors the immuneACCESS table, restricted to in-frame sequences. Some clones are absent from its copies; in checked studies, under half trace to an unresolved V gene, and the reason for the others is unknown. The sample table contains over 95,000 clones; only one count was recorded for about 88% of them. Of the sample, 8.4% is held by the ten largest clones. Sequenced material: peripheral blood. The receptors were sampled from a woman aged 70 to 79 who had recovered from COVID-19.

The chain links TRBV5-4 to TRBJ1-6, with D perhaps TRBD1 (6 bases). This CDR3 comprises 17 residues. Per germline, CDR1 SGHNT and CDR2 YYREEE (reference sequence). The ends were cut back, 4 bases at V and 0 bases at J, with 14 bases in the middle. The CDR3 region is CASSPSGGRSYNSPLHF. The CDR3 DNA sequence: TGTGCCAGCAGCCCCTCGGGGGGCCGCTCCTATAATTCACCCCTCCACTTT.

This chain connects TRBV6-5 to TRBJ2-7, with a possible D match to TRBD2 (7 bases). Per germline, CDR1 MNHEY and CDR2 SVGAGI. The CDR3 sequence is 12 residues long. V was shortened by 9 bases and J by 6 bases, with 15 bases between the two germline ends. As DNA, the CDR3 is TGTGCCAGATTGGGCGGGGGCTCCGAGCAGTACTTC. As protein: CARLGGGSEQYF.

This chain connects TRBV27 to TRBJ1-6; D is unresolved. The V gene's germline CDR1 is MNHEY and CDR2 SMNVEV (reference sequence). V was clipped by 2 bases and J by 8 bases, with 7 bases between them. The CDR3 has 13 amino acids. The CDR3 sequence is CASSLRVDSPLHF. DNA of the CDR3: TGTGCCAGCAGTTTACGGGTGGATTCACCCCTCCACTTT.

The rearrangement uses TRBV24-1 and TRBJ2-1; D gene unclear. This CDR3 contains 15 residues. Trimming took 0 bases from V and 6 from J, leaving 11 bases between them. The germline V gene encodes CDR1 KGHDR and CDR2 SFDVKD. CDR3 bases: TGTGCCACCAGTGATTTGGTACGAGCAGGCAATGAGCAGTTCTTC. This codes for CATSDLVRAGNEQFF.

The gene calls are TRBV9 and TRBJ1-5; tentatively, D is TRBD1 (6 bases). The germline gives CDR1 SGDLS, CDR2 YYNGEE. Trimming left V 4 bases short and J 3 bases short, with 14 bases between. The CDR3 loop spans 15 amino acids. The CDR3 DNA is TGTGCCAGCAGCTCCCAGGGGTCCCTCAATCAGCCCCAGCATTTT. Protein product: CASSSQGSLNQPQHF.

DNA of the CDR3: TGTGCCAGCAGCGGCCAGTATAGCAATCAGCCCCAGCATTTT. Its protein is CASSGQYSNQPQHF. The gene calls are TRBV9 and TRBJ1-5; no definite D call. The ends were cut back, 3 bases at V and 0 bases at J, with 7 bases in the middle. The CDR3 spans 14 residues. Looked up from germline, CDR1 is SGDLS and CDR2 is YYNGEE.

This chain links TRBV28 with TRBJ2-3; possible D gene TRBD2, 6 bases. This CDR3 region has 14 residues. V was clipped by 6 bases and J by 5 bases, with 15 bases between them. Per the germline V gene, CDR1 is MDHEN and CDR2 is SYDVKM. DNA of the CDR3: TGTGCCAGCAGATCCCCCGGGGGAGGAGATACGCAGTATTTT. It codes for CASRSPGGGDTQYF.

The CDR3 loop reads CASSFSEKDEQFF. DNA of the CDR3: TGTGCCAGCAGCTTTTCGGAGAAGGATGAGCAGTTCTTC. The J gene is TRBJ2-1, the V gene TRBV7-9, with no clear D. Trimming removed 3 bases at V and 8 bases at J, with 11 bases between. Germline V gene sequence: CDR1 SEHNR, CDR2 FQNEAQ (reference sequence). The CDR3 runs 13 residues.

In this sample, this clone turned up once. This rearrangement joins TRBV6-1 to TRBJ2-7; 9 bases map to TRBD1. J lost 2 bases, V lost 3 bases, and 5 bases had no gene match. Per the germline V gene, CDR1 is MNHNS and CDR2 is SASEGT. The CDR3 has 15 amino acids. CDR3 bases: TGTGCCAGCAGTGATAAGGGGACAGGGACCTACGAGCAGTACTTC. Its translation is CASSDKGTGTYEQYF.

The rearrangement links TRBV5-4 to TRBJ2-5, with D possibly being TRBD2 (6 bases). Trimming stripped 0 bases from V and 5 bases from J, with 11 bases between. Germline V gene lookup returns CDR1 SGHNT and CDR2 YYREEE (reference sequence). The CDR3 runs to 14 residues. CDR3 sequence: CASSLGGRSETQYF. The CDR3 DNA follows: TGTGCCAGCAGCTTGGGAGGGAGGAGCGAGACCCAGTACTTC.

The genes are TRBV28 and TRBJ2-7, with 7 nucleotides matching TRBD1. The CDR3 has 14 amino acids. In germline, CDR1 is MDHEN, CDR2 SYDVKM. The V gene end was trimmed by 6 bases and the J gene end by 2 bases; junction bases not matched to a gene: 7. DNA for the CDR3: TGTGCCAGCAGAGCTCCTGGACAGGCCTACGAGCAGTACTTC. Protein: CASRAPGQAYEQYF.

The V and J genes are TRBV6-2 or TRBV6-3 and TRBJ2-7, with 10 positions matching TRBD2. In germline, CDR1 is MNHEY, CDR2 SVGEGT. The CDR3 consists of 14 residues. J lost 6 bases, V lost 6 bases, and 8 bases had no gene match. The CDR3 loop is CASSRPGLAPEQYF. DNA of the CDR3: TGTGCCAGCAGCCGTCCGGGACTAGCGCCCGAGCAGTACTTC.

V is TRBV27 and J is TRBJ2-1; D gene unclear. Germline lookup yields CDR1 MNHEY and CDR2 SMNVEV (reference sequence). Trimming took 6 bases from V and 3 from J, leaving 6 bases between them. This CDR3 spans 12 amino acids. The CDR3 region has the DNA TGTGCCAGCAGAACCGGCTACAATGAGCAGTTCTTC. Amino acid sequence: CASRTGYNEQFF.

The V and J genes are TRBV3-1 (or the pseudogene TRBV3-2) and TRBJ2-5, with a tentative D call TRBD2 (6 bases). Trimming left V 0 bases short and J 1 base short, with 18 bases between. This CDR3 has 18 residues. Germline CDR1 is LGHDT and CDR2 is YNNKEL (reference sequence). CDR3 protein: CASSQDEASAWGQETQYF. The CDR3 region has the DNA TGTGCCAGCAGCCAAGATGAGGCTAGCGCGTGGGGCCAAGAGACCCAGTACTTC.

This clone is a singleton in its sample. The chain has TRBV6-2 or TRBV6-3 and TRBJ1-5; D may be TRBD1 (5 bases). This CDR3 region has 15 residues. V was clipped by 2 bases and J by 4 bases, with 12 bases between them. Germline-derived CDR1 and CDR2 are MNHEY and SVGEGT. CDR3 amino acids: CASSYEGVRNQPQHF. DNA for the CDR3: TGTGCCAGCAGTTACGAAGGGGTACGGAATCAGCCCCAGCATTTT.

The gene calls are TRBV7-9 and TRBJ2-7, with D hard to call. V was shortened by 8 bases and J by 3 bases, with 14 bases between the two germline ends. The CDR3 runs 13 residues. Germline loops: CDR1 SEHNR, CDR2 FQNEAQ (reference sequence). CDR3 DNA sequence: TGTGCCAGCGAGCGATTCGGTGTCTACGAGCAGTACTTC. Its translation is CASERFGVYEQYF.

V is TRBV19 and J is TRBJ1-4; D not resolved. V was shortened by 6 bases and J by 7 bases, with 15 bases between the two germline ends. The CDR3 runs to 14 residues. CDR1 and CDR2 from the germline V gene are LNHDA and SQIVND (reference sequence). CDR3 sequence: CASRGPSEGEKLFF. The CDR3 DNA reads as TGTGCCAGTAGAGGCCCTAGCGAGGGTGAAAAACTGTTTTTT.

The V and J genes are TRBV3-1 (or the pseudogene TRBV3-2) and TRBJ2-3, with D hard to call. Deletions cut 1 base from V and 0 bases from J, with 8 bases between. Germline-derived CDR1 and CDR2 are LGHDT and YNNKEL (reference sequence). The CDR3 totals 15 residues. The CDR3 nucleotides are TGTGCCAGCAGCCAAGGCGCTTACAGCACAGATACGCAGTATTTT. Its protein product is CASSQGAYSTDTQYF.

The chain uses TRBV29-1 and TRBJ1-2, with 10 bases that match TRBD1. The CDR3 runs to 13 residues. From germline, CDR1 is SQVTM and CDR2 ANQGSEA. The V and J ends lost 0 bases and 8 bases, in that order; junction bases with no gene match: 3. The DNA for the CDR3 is TGCAGCGTTGAAGACCGGGGACAGGGGGGCTACACCTTC. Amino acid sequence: CSVEDRGQGGYTF.

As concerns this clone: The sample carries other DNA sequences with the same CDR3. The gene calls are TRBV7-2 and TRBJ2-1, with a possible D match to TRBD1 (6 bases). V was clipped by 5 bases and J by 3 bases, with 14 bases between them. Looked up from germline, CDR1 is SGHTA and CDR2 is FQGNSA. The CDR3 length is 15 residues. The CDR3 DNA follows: TGTGCCAGCAGCCTTGGAAGGGGGATCTACAATGAGCAGTTCTTC. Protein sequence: CASSLGRGIYNEQFF.